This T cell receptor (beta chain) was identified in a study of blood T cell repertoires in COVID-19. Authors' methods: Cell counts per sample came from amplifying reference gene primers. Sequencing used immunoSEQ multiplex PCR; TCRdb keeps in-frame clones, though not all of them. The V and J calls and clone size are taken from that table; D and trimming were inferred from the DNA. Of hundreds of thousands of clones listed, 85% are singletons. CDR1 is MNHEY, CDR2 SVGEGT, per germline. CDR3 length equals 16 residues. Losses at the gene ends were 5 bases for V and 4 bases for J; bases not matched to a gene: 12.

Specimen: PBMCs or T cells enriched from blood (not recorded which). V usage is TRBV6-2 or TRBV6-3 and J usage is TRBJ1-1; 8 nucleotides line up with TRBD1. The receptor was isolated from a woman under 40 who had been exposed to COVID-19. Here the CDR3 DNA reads TGTGCCAGCAGTAAGCGGACAGGGTTTGGTAGCACTGAAGCTTTCTTT. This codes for CASSKRTGFGSTEAFF.